This TCR beta chain was captured in a study of blood T cell repertoires in COVID-19. V was trimmed by 2 bases and J by 1 base, leaving 8 bases between them. Germline assignment: CDR1 SGHNT and CDR2 YENEEA. This CDR3 region has 15 residues. This clone was picked up a small number of times. Sequencing used immunoSEQ multiplex PCR; TCRdb keeps in-frame clones, though not all of them. Counted here are about 97,000 clones, around four fifths occurring once; the ten biggest clones make up about 9.4%. The sequenced sample consisted of peripheral blood. The J gene is TRBJ2-2, the V gene TRBV11-3; D remains ambiguous. The source is a man in his 70s with acute or convalescent COVID-19. The CDR3 sequence is CASSLSDMNTGELFF. CDR3 DNA sequence: TGTGCCAGCAGCTTAAGTGACATGAACACCGGGGAGCTGTTTTTT.